The clone carrying this TCR beta chain was counted between two and nine times. Some clones are missing from TCRdb's copy, which holds only in-frame ones; the method was immunoSEQ multiplex PCR. The profile shows 270,000 or so clones, approximately 84% of them singletons. This sample is drawn from a study of blood T cell repertoires in COVID-19. The CDR3 length is 15 residues. The V and J ends lost 0 bases and 2 bases respectively, with 11 bases between them. Germline V gene data show CDR1 as SGHRS and CDR2 as YFSETQ. Sequencing used peripheral blood. This clonotype originated in a human donor with COVID-19, enrolled during active disease. The donor label of this sample is uncertain. The chain employs TRBV5-1 and TRBJ1-1, with D hard to call. The CDR3 region has the DNA TGCGCCAGCAGCTTGGTTAACAGTGGAAACACTGAAGCTTTCTTT. Protein: CASSLVNSGNTEAFF.